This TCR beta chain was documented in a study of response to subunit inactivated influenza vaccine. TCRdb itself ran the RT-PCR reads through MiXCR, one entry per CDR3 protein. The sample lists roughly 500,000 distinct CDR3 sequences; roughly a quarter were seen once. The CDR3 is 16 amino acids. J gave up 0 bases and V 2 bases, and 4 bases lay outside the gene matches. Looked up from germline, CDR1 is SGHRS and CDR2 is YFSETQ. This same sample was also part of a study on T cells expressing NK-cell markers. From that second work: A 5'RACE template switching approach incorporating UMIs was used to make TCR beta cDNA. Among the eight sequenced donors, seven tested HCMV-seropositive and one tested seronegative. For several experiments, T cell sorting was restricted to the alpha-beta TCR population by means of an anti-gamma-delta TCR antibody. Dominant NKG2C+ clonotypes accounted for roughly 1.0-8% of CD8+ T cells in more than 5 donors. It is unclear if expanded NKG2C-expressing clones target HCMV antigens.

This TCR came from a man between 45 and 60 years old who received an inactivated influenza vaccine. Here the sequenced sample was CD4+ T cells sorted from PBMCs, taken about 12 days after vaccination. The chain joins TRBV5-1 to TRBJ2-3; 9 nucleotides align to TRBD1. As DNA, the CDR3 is TGCGCCAGCAGCTTCGGGACAGGGCCTAGCACAGATACGCAGTATTTT. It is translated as CASSFGTGPSTDTQYF.